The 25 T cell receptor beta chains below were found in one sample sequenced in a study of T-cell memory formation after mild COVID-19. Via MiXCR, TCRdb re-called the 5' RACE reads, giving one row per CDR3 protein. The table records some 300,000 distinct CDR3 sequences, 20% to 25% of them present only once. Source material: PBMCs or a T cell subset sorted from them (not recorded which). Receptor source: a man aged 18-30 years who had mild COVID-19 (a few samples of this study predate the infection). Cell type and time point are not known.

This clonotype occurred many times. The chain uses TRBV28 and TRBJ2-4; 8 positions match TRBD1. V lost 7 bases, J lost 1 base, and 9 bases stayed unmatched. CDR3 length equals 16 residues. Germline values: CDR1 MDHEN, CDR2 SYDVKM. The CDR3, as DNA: TGTGCCAGCAAGATACAGGGGGATTCGGCCAAAAACATTCAGTACTTC. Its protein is CASKIQGDSAKNIQYF.

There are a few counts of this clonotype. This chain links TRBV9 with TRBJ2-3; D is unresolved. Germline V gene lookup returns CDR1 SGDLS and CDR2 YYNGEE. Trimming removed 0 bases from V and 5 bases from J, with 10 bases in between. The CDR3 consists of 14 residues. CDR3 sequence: CASSVESGGDTQYF. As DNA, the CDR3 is TGTGCCAGCAGCGTAGAGTCAGGTGGAGATACGCAGTATTTT.

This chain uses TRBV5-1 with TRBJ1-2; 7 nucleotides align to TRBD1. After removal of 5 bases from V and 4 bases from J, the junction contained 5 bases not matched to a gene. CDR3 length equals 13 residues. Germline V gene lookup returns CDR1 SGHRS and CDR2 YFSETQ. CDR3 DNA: TGCGCCAGCAGTTTCGGGACAGCCTATGGCTACACCTTC. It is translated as CASSFGTAYGYTF.

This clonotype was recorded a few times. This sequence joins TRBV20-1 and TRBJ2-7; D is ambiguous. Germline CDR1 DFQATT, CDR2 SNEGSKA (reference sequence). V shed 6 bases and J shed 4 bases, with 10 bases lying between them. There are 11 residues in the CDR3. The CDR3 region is CSARKRYEQYF. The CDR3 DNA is TGCAGTGCCCGAAAGAGGTACGAGCAGTACTTC.

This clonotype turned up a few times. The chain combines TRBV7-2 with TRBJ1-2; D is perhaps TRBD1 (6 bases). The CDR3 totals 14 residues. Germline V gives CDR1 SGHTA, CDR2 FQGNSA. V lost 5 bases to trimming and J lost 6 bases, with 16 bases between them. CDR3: CASSHRDMVDGYTF. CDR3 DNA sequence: TGTGCCAGCAGCCACCGGGACATGGTCGATGGCTACACCTTC. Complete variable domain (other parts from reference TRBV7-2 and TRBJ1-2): GAGVSQSPSNKVTEKGKDVELRCDPISGHTALYWYRQSLGQGLEFLIYFQGNSAPDKSGLPSDRFSAERTGGSVSTLTIQRTQQEDSAVYLCASSHRDMVDGYTFGSGTRLTVV.

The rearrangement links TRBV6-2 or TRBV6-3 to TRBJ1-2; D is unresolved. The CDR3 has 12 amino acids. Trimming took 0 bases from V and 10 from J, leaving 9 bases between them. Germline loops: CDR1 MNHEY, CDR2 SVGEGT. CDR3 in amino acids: CASSYSNVIYTF. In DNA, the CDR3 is TGTGCCAGCAGTTACTCGAATGTGATCTACACCTTC.

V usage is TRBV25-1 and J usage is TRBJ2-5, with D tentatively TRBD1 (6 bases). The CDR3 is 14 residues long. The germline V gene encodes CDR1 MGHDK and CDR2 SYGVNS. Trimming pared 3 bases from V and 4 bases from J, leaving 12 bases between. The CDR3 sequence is CASSEVGARETQYF. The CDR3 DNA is TGTGCCAGCAGTGAGGTGGGGGCGCGAGAGACCCAGTACTTC.

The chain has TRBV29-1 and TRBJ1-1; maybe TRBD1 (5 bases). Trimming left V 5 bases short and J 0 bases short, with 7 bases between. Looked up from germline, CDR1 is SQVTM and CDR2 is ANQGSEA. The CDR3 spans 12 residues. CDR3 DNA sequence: TGCAGCGTTAGACAGATGAACACTGAAGCTTTCTTT. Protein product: CSVRQMNTEAFF.

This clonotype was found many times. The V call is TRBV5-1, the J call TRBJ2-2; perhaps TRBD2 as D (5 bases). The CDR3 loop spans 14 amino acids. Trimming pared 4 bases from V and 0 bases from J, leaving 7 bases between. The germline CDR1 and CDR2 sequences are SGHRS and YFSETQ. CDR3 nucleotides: TGCGCCAGCAGCACCGGGGCGAACACCGGGGAGCTGTTTTTT. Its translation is CASSTGANTGELFF.

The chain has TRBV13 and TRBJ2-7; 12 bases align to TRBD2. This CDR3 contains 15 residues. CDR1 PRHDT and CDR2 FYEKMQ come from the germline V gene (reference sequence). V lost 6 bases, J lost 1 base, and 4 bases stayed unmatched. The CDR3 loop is CASRPGTSGSYEQYF. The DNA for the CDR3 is TGTGCCAGCAGACCCGGGACTAGCGGGTCCTACGAGCAGTACTTC.

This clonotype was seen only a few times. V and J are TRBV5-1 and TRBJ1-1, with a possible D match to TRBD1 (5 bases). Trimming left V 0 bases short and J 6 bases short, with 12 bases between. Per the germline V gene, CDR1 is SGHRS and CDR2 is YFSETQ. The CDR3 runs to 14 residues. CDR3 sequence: CASSLVSGSPEAFF. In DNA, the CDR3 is TGCGCCAGCAGCTTGGTTTCAGGGTCGCCTGAAGCTTTCTTT.

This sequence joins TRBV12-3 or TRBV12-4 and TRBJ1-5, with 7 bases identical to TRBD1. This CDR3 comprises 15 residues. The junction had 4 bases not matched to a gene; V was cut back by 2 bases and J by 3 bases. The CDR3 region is CASSLLDRNNQPQHF. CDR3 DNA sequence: TGTGCCAGCAGTTTATTGGACAGGAACAATCAGCCCCAGCATTTT.

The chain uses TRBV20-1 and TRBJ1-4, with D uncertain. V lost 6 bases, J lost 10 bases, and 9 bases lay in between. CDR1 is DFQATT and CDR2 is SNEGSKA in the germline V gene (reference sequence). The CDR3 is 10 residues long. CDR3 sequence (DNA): TGCAGTGCGGGGAGCGTAAAACTGTTTTTT. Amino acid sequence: CSAGSVKLFF.

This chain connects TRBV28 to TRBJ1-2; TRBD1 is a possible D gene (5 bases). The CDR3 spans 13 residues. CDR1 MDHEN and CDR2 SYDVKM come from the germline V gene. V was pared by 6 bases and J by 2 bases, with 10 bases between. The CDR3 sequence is CASRQDENYGYTF. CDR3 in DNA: TGTGCCAGCAGACAGGATGAAAACTATGGCTACACCTTC.

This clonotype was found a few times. CDR3 loop: CASSLAGSGGSRQYV. CDR3 sequence (DNA): TGTGCCAGCAGCTTAGCTGGTTCGGGGGGATCGAGGCAGTACGTC. The chain uses TRBV7-6 and TRBJ2-7; TRBD2 aligns across 7 bases. CDR1 is SGHVS and CDR2 is FNYEAQ in the germline V gene. The CDR3 spans 15 residues. With V trimmed by 0 bases and J by 9 bases, 11 bases remained unmatched.

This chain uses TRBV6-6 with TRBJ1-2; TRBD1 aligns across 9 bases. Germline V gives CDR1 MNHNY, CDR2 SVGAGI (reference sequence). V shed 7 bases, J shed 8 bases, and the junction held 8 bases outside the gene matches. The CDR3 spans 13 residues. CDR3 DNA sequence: TGTGCCAGCACCAGCGGGACAGGGTTGGGCTACACCTTC. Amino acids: CASTSGTGLGYTF.

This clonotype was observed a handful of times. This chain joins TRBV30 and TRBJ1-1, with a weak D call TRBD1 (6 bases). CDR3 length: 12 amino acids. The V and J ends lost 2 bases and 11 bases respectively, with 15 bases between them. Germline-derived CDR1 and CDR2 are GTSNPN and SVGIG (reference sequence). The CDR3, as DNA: TGTGCCTGGAGTCTAGGGGGGTTTCTGGCTTTCTTT. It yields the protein CAWSLGGFLAFF.

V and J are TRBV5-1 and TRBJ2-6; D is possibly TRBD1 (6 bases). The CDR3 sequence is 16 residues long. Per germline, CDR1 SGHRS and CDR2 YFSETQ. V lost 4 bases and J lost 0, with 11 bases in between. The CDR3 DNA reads TGCGCCAGCAGCCAGGGACATGACTCTGGGGCCAACGTCCTGACTTTC. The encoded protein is CASSQGHDSGANVLTF. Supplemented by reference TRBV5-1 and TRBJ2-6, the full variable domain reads KAGVTQTPRYLIKTRGQQVTLSCSPISGHRSVSWYQQTPGQGLQFLFEYFSETQRNKGNFPGRFSGRQFSNSRSEMNVSTLELGDSALYLCASSQGHDSGANVLTFGAGSRLTVL.

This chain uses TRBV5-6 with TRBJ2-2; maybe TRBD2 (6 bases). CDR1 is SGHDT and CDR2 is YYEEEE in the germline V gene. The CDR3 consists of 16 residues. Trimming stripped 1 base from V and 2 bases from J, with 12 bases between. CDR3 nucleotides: TGTGCCAGCAGCTTGCCACTGGCGGGAAACACCGGGGAGCTGTTTTTT. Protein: CASSLPLAGNTGELFF.

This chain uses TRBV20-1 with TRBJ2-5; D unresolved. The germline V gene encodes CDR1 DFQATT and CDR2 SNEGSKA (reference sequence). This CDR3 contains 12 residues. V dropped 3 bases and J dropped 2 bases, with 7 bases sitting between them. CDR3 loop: CSASSQQETQYF. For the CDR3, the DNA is TGCAGTGCTAGTAGCCAGCAAGAGACCCAGTACTTC.

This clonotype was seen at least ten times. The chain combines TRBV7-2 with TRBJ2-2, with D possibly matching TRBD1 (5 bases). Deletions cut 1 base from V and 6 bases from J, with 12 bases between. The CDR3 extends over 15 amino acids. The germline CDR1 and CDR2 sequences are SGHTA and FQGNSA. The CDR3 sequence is CASSLGGTAAGELFF. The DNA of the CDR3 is TGTGCCAGCAGCTTAGGGGGCACCGCCGCCGGGGAGCTGTTTTTT.

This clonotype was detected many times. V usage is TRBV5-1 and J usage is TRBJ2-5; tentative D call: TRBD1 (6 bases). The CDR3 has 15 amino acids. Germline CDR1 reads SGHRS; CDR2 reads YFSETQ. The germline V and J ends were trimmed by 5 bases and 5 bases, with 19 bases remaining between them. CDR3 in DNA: TGCGCCAGCAGTTTAACGACCTCAGGGGACGAGACCCAGTACTTC. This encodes CASSLTTSGDETQYF.

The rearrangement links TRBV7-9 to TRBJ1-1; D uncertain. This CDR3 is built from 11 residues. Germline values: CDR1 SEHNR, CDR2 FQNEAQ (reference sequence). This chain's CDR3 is CAGGEGTEAFF. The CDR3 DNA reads TGTGCGGGTGGGGAGGGCACTGAAGCTTTCTTT.

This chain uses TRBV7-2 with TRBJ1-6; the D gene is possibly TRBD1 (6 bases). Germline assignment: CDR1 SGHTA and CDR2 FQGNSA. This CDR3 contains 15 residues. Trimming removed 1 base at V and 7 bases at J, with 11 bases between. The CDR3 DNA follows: TGTGCCAGCAGCTTAGTGCAGGGGCTCAATTCACCCCTCCACTTT. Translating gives CASSLVQGLNSPLHF.

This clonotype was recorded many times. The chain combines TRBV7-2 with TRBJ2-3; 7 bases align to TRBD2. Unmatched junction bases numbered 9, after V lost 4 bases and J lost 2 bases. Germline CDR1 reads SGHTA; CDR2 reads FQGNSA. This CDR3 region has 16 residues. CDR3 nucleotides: TGTGCCAGCAGCTCGTACTCGGGGGGACTCACAGATACGCAGTATTTT. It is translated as CASSSYSGGLTDTQYF.